This T cell receptor beta chain is drawn from a study of control samples from healthy donors and cancer patients (dated by TCRdb to 2020 to 2022). With regard to this clone: This clone's antigen is unknown. No qualities accompany the bases; no much larger clone lies one base away.

Library creation used the immunoSEQ multiplex PCR assay. TCRdb stores this immuneACCESS table with in-frame sequences only. Part of the clones is absent; in the studies checked, under half of the shortfall reflects unresolved V genes, and no reason is known for the rest. In this sample the table shows about 110,000 clones, around nine tenths of which occur a single time. Jointly, the top ten make up roughly 18% of the sample. This clonotype was sampled from a woman between 45 and 60 years old in good health. The sequencing sample was made of blood.

CDR3 loop: CASSLGTGGNYGYTF. At the DNA level, the sequence is TGTGCCAGCAGCTTGGGGACAGGGGGAAACTATGGCTACACCTTC. This sequence uses TRBV5-6 and TRBJ1-2, with 10 bases in between that match TRBD1. Relative to germline, V is missing 0 bases and J is missing 2 bases, with 1 base of the junction outside any gene match. The CDR3 has 15 amino acids, counting the end cysteine and phenylalanine. Just CDR3 DNA is preserved here, 45 bases in frame from base 1. CDR1 and CDR2, per the germline V gene, are SGHDT and YYEEEE.